A single T cell receptor beta chain is shown here with its context. Its antigen is as yet unknown. These data come from a study of beta chain features in type 1 diabetes. Of the isolated RNA, all was reverse transcribed, and so the sequenced material was expressed TCRB transcripts. Using immunoSEQ multiplex PCR, the repertoire was profiled, and TCRdb retains in-frame clones only, with some absent. The sample yields about 360,000 clones, roughly an eighth seen once. Findings of the study overall: All four CD4+ subsets of Type 1 diabetes patients contained TCRB CDR3s that were moderately but significantly shorter.

Germline CDR1 is SNHLY and CDR2 is FYNNEI. V lost 6 bases to trimming and J lost 4 bases; unmatched junction nucleotides: 9. The CDR3 has 15 amino acids. This sequence originates from a woman under 30 with type 1 diabetes. The chain uses TRBV2 and TRBJ2-1, with TRBD1 matching over 7 bases. The sample was naive CD4+ T cells from blood. The CDR3 protein is CASRARDRAYNEQFF. The CDR3 nucleotides read TGTGCCAGCAGAGCCCGGGACAGAGCTTACAATGAGCAGTTCTTC.